What follows describes a single T cell receptor (beta chain). The count of this clonotype is one. There is no known antigen for this receptor. It has no much larger one-base neighbor in the sample; base qualities were not kept. A single read is weak support. The listed sequencing device is Illumina HiSeq 1500. TCRdb reworked the public reads: Q25 trimming with fastp, MiXCR clone assembly, productive beta chains retained. For every CDR3 protein sequence, its rows merge into one entry that carries the most common genes and DNA. In this sample the table shows around 450,000 distinct CDR3 sequences, roughly 31% of which occur a single time. The ten largest clones add up to roughly an eighth of the sample. This entry belongs to a study of T cell repertoires in cytomegalovirus infection (dated by TCRdb to between 2018 and 2020). In terms of the full investigation: The HLA type of each donor mattered for the analysis, because public TCR beta signatures pointed to carriage of CMV infection along with the matching HLA type. Results and caveats for the whole study, not just this receptor: Cumulative frequency of public TCR beta family members discriminated carriers of CMV infection plus the relevant HLA type in this cohort and an independent 352-donor cohort. The ex vivo response was dominated by HLA-C-restricted CMV-specific TCR beta clonotypes, and the single most frequent clonotype in two of eight donors was supplied by these HLA-C-restricted clonotypes.

Looking up the germline V gene (reference sequence) yields CDR1 DFQATT and CDR2 SNEGSKA. The CDR3 goes from the cysteine to the phenylalanine over 16 residues. Of the read, only the CDR3 DNA is kept; its 48 bases are in frame from base 1. The V end loses 0 bases and the J end loses 5 bases, and a stretch of 16 bases separates them. The chain is assembled from TRBV20-1 and TRBJ2-2, with the D call perhaps TRBD1 or TRBD2, as 6 bases match in each case. The sequenced sample consisted of PBMCs. The TCR sequence derives from a human donor in good health (CMV status not recorded). Some clones in this sample may be carry-over from other donors' samples. The sequenced DNA: TGCAGTGCTAGAGATATCCTGGGGGCGGGGACCGGGGAGCTGTTTTTT. It encodes CSARDILGAGTGELFF.